This TCR beta chain was sequenced in a study of cytomegalovirus exposure and HLA in healthy donors. Study-level points and caveats: While the bulk of TCR sequences proved rare, some public TCRs turned up in many donors.

V shed 4 bases and J shed 2 bases, with 9 bases lying between them. CDR3 size: 13 residues. The germline V gene has CDR1 SGHDT and CDR2 YYEEEE. This PCR relied on a set of 60 Vbeta primers and 13 Jbeta primers. As originally analysed: Unique TCR beta chains numbered 80 million to 95 million in a later analysis, with 10 million to 14 million shared. Clones were sequenced by immunoSEQ multiplex PCR, and TCRdb holds only the in-frame ones, with some missing. That table is the source of V, J and clone size, and D and trimming were worked out from the DNA. The data show about 180,000 clones, with roughly four fifths seen just once and just under 5% held by the top ten. As concerns this clone: Its antigen remains unidentified.

The chain employs TRBV5-6 and TRBJ2-5, with D maybe TRBD2 (5 bases). The sample comprised PBMCs. The clonotype originates from a young woman in good health and CMV-seropositive. CDR3 nucleotides: TGTGCCAGCAGCGCGACTACTCAAGAGACCCAGTACTTC. Its translation: CASSATTQETQYF.